This note documents a single T cell receptor beta chain sequence. Its recognized antigen is unknown. Nothing much larger sits one base from this clone, and base qualities are not available. V loses 5 bases, J loses 4 bases, and the germline ends lie 15 bases apart. CDR1 is given as MNHEY and CDR2 as SMNVEV, both from the germline V gene (reference sequence). Reading from cysteine to phenylalanine, the CDR3 counts 15 amino acids. Left in the record is the CDR3 DNA by itself, 45 bases read in frame from the first base. The record originates from a study of blood T cell repertoires in COVID-19 (TCRdb year 2020). About the study as a whole: Samples covering the acute and convalescent phases of COVID-19 were provided by collaborators in the United States, Italy and Spain. The material from the prospective study consisted of cDNA or gDNA derived from T cells, B-cell-depleted T cells, or PBMCs. Subjects who had been exposed to COVID-19, were actively infected with it, or had recovered from it provided the deeply sampled blood TCRbeta repertoires that made up the dataset. A freely available public database, intended as a resource for researchers studying the immune response to SARS-CoV-2, is where the repertoires were released. The samples were drawn from the first 160 participants of the ongoing ImmuneRACE study and from 950 to 1,500 subjects provided by 6 global collaborators. Sample metadata almost always included a de-identified subject ID, COVID-19 status, age in years and sex. Where available, HLA class I and class II types were obtained from metadata supplied by the sample provider rather than from assay-based typing.

In the prospective study, participants were about 18 to 95 years old, resided in about two dozen geographic areas of the United States, and were enrolled through a virtual design. In the prospective study, participants were assigned to cohorts based on the clinical history participants reported in a screening survey and a study questionnaire. Recovered participants in ImmuneRACE Cohort 3 were defined by two consecutive negative NP/OP PCR tests, clearance by a healthcare professional, or resolution of symptoms. In the prospective study, whole blood, serum and a nasopharyngeal or oropharyngeal swab were collected from each participant by mobile phlebotomists. Over an approximately 2-month period, participants in the prospective study had the option of providing additional blood draws and questionnaires. Before DNA extraction, blood samples from the prospective study were shipped at room temperature or frozen.

TCRbeta CDR3 regions were amplified from genomic DNA by means of the immunoSEQ Assay, a bias-controlled multiplex PCR. Concerning the study's data processing: The number of nucleated cells in each sample was estimated by amplification of reference gene primers within the assay. To quantify the absolute abundance of each unique TCRbeta CDR3 rearrangement, sequence reads were collapsed and filtered. Productive Simpson clonality was computed per sample as the square root of Simpson's diversity index over productive rearrangements. This immuneACCESS table, as held by TCRdb, lists in-frame sequences with V and J called but not all clones. Of the missing ones, under half trace to an unresolved V gene in checked studies; the others have no known cause. That table is the source of V, J and clone size, and D and trimming were worked out from the DNA. Counted in this sample were more than 300,000 clones; 70% to 90% of them appeared once. The ten top clones hold less than 6% of the sample.

Findings and caveats that apply to the study as a whole: Clinical and demographic metadata were provided uncurated, with the amount varying by source and participant.

This TCR was sampled from a woman younger than 45 who had recovered from COVID-19. The chain is encoded by TRBV27 joined to TRBJ2-1; 5 matching bases give a weak D call of TRBD2. The source material was PBMCs or T cells enriched from blood (not recorded which). The base sequence is TGTGCCAGCAGTGACGGGGTCCTCCCGTACAATGAGCAGTTCTTC. The resulting protein is CASSDGVLPYNEQFF.